What follows are 17 T cell receptor beta chains derived from one specimen sequenced in a study of T cells in Graves' hyperthyroidism and ophthalmopathy. Using RNA transcripts as the source, TCR beta CDR3 regions were amplified. HTBI primers were used for first-round RT-PCR of the TCR CDR3. Each CDR3 protein is one row after TCRdb ran MiXCR on the multiplex PCR reads. Of roughly 400,000 distinct CDR3 sequences in the sample, 25% are singletons; the top ten hold less than 85%. Sequencing was performed on blood. The origin of the receptors is a man aged 50 or older with Graves' hyperthyroidism.

This clonotype was recorded at least ten times. The chain carries TRBV6-1 and TRBJ1-1; 11 bases align to TRBD1. This CDR3 is 15 amino acids long. V shed 5 bases, J shed 3 bases, and the junction held 5 bases outside the gene matches. Germline V lookup: CDR1 MNHNS, CDR2 SASEGT. The CDR3 DNA reads TGTGCCAGCAGTTCTAGGACAGGGGGCTACACTGAAGCTTTCTTT. Residues: CASSSRTGGYTEAFF.

Points on this clonotype: This may come from a read error, since a much larger clone is one base off. The chain couples TRBV5-4 to TRBJ1-2, with TRBD1 matching 7 bases. This CDR3 has 14 amino acids. The germline gives CDR1 SGHNT, CDR2 YYREEE (reference sequence). V lost 5 bases and J lost 4; bases outside the gene matches: 8. The CDR3 is CASSPGQSLYGYTF. CDR3 nucleotides: TGTGCCAGCAGTCCGGGACAGAGCCTCTATGGCTACACCTTC.

This clonotype was seen repeatedly, ten times or more. V is TRBV6-1 and J is TRBJ2-7, with 7 bases that match TRBD1. CDR1 and CDR2 (germline): MNHNS, SASEGT. V shed 5 bases, J shed 5 bases, and the junction held 9 bases outside the gene matches. The CDR3 covers 14 residues. The CDR3 coding sequence is TGTGCCAGCAGTATCCAGACAGGGCGGGACGAGCAGTACTTC. This encodes CASSIQTGRDEQYF.

This chain links TRBV5-5 with TRBJ2-7, with 7 bases identical to TRBD1. CDR1 is SGHKS, CDR2 YYEKEE, per germline (reference sequence). V was pared by 3 bases and J by 3 bases, with 3 bases of the junction left unmatched. The CDR3 contains 13 residues. The CDR3 sequence: CASSWGTDYEQYF. The CDR3 DNA reads as TGTGCCAGCAGCTGGGGGACAGACTACGAGCAGTACTTC.

J is TRBJ2-5 and V is TRBV6-1, with D perhaps TRBD2 (6 bases). Germline V gives CDR1 MNHNS, CDR2 SASEGT. V was shortened by 5 bases and J by 1 base, with 11 bases between the two germline ends. The CDR3 covers 14 residues. The CDR3 sequence is CASSRGTIQETQYF. The DNA of the CDR3 is TGTGCCAGCAGTCGCGGGACGATCCAAGAGACCCAGTACTTC.

The chain recombines TRBV5-1 with TRBJ2-2; 7 bases fit TRBD2. The J segment lost 2 bases and the V segment lost 4 bases, leaving 5 bases of the junction unmatched. This CDR3 contains 15 residues. In germline, CDR1 is SGHRS, CDR2 YFSETQ. The CDR3 nucleotides read TGCGCCAGCAGCAATCCTAGCGGCAACACCGGGGAGCTGTTTTTT. Protein sequence: CASSNPSGNTGELFF.

This clonotype appeared a few times. Since no conserved phenylalanine or tryptophan closes the CDR3, a read error is the likely cause. This chain uses TRBV19 with TRBJ1-5; D might be TRBD1 (5 bases). Germline loops: CDR1 LNHDA, CDR2 SQIVND (reference sequence). V was pared by 8 bases and J by 7 bases, with 15 bases between. The CDR3 sequence is 13 residues long. The CDR3 loop is CASSRGPKQPQHL. CDR3 sequence (DNA): TGTGCCAGTTCCCGGGGACCCAAACAGCCCCAGCATCTT.

The chain uses TRBV9 and TRBJ2-3; D ambiguous. The CDR3 spans 14 residues. Trimming removed 4 bases from V and 5 bases from J, with 14 bases in between. Germline CDR1 is SGDLS and CDR2 is YYNGEE. The CDR3 DNA sequence: TGTGCCAGCAGCCCCGGGCCTAACGGAGATACGCAGTATTTT. It translates to CASSPGPNGDTQYF.

The V call is TRBV10-3, the J call TRBJ1-5; D gene ambiguous. This CDR3 is 11 amino acids long. V lost 8 bases to trimming and J lost 5 bases, with 7 bases between them. CDR1 and CDR2 from the germline V gene are ENHRY and SYGVKD. The DNA for the CDR3 is TGTGCCATCGGGTTCGATCAGCCCCAGCATTTT. Translating it yields CAIGFDQPQHF.

Only a few counts were recorded for this clonotype. The V gene is TRBV7-9, the J gene TRBJ1-2; 9 bases agree with TRBD1. Germline V gives CDR1 SEHNR, CDR2 FQNEAQ (reference sequence). The CDR3 extends over 15 amino acids. After removal of 5 bases from V and 1 base from J, the junction contained 5 bases not matched to a gene. The CDR3: CASSGGTGHNYGYTF. Written as DNA, the CDR3 is TGTGCCAGCAGCGGCGGGACAGGGCATAACTATGGCTACACCTTC.

This clonotype was seen repeatedly, ten times or more. CDR3 coding DNA: TGTGCCAGCAGTTTACTTAGCACAGATACGCAGTATTTT. Translated: CASSLLSTDTQYF. This chain uses TRBV27 with TRBJ2-3; unclear D gene. Trimming cost V 2 bases and J 0 bases, with 3 bases left between them. The CDR3 sequence is 13 residues long. Germline V gene lookup returns CDR1 MNHEY and CDR2 SMNVEV (reference sequence).

V is TRBV7-8 and J is TRBJ2-7, with 7 bases that match TRBD2. The trim removed 5 bases at V and 3 bases at J, leaving 7 bases unmatched. Germline lookup yields CDR1 SGHVS and CDR2 FQNEAQ. The CDR3 contains 14 residues. The DNA of the CDR3 is TGTGCCAGCAGCCCGGGAGCGGGGATCTACGAGCAGTACTTC. It codes for CASSPGAGIYEQYF.

This clonotype was found many times. The chain couples TRBV28 to TRBJ2-7; D is perhaps TRBD2 (7 bases). The CDR3 covers 14 residues. CDR1 is MDHEN, CDR2 SYDVKM, per germline. Trimming removed 3 bases at V and 6 bases at J, with 15 bases between. The CDR3 sequence is CASSLSRGPSEQYF. DNA of the CDR3: TGTGCCAGCAGTTTGTCGCGGGGGCCCTCCGAGCAGTACTTC.

This clonotype was seen a handful of times. The chain has TRBV5-1 and TRBJ2-3, with D tentatively TRBD1 or TRBD2 (5 bases each). V lost 3 bases and J 2 bases, leaving 13 bases between the germline ends. Germline V gives CDR1 SGHRS, CDR2 YFSETQ. The CDR3 loop spans 15 amino acids. The CDR3 reads CASSWGDRNTDTQYF. The CDR3 DNA reads as TGCGCCAGCAGCTGGGGAGACAGAAACACAGATACGCAGTATTTT.

There are many counts of this clonotype. The rearrangement links TRBV7-2 to TRBJ2-7, with 8 nucleotides matching TRBD1. Germline V gene lookup returns CDR1 SGHTA and CDR2 FQGNSA. Trimming took 5 bases from V and 2 from J; bases not matched to a gene: 14. The CDR3 is 17 amino acids. CDR3 loop: CASSTPTRTGIPYEQYF. The CDR3 DNA follows: TGTGCCAGCAGCACCCCCACCAGGACAGGGATTCCCTACGAGCAGTACTTC.

The rearrangement joins TRBV18 to TRBJ2-3, with 12 bases fitting TRBD1. This CDR3 comprises 14 residues. Germline CDR1 is KGHSH and CDR2 is LQKENI. With V trimmed by 4 bases and J by 10 bases, 6 bases remained unmatched. CDR3 sequence: CASSLGTGGAAQYF. The CDR3 DNA follows: TGTGCCAGCTCACTAGGGACAGGGGGCGCAGCGCAGTATTTT.

V and J are TRBV7-8 and TRBJ1-1; 7 bases line up with TRBD1. V lost 4 bases to trimming and J lost 0 bases; unmatched junction nucleotides: 8. The germline CDR1 and CDR2 sequences are SGHVS and FQNEAQ. The CDR3 loop spans 16 amino acids. The CDR3 nucleotides read TGTGCCAGCAGCTCGGACAGGCGGGTAATGAACACTGAAGCTTTCTTT. The encoded protein is CASSSDRRVMNTEAFF.